Listed below are T cell receptor beta chains from one sample, sequenced in a study of T-cell reconstitution after alpha-beta-depleted transplantation in children. TCRdb re-derived calls from the PCR reads in MiXCR, one entry per CDR3 protein. The sample carries some 500,000 distinct CDR3 sequences, approximately 20% recorded once. This material consisted of PBMCs from the stem cell graft donor, taken from the stem cell graft. The source of these receptors is a human donor who donated a stem cell graft to a child with acute lymphoblastic leukemia. Both conserved end residues are part of each CDR3. The D gene is left open where the match is weak. Clone size is given for some rows only: seen once, a few or many times, or a class if the clone is expanded.

v_gene,d_gene,j_gene,abundance,CDR3nt,CDR3aa
TRBV7-8,TRBD2,TRBJ2-1,NA,TGTGCCAGCAGTTTCCAGCACCTTAGCGGGATGGGCGCCTACAATGAGCAGTTCTTC,CASSFQHLSGMGAYNEQFF
TRBV29-1,NA,TRBJ2-5,few,TGCAGCGCCCCCCCAGGGGCGGGAGAGACCCAGTACTTC,CSAPPGAGETQYF
TRBV18,NA,TRBJ2-7,few,TGTGCCAGCTCACCAGAAGGAGGGCTCAGGTACGAGCAGTACTTC,CASSPEGGLRYEQYF
TRBV4-1,NA,TRBJ2-1,NA,TGCGCCAGCAGCCAAGAGTCAGGGACCTACAATGAGCAGTTCTTC,CASSQESGTYNEQFF
TRBV20-1,TRBD2,TRBJ2-1,few,TGCAGTGCTAGAGATCCTAGCGGGCAATACAATGAGCAGTTCTTC,CSARDPSGQYNEQFF
TRBV10-3,NA,TRBJ2-3,NA,TGTGCCATCAGCCCCCGGGATGGGGCAGATACGCAGTATTTT,CAISPRDGADTQYF
TRBV29-1,NA,TRBJ2-3,NA,TGCAGCGTTGAACCAGGGCACGATACGCAGTATTTT,CSVEPGHDTQYF
TRBV7-9,NA,TRBJ2-1,NA,TGTGCCAGCAGCTTCGTACTCAGACCCTTCAATGAGCAGTTCTTC,CASSFVLRPFNEQFF
TRBV10-1,NA,TRBJ2-7,NA,TGCGCCAGCAGATACGAGCAGTACTTC,CASRYEQYF
TRBV5-1,NA,TRBJ2-1,NA,TGCGCCAGCAGCTTGGGCGTAATTTACAATGAGCAGTTCTTC,CASSLGVIYNEQFF